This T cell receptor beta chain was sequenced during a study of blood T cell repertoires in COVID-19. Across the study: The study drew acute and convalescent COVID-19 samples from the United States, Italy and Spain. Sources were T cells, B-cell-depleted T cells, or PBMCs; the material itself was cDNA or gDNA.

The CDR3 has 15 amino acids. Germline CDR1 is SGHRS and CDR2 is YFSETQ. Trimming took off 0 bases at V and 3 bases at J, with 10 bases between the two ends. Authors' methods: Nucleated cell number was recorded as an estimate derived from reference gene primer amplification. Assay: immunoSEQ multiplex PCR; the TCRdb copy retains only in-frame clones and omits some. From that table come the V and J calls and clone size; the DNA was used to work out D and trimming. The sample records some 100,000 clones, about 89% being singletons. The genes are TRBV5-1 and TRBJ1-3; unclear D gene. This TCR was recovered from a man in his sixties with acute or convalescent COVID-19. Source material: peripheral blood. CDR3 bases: TGCGCCAGCAGCTTGGATCCGGGTAATGGAAACACCATATATTTT. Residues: CASSLDPGNGNTIYF.